Listed below are T cell receptor beta chains from one sample, sequenced in a study of cytomegalovirus exposure and HLA in healthy donors. Here immunoSEQ multiplex PCR was the method, and the copy in TCRdb shows in-frame clones only, minus some. The table for this sample gives roughly 55,000 clones. The sample taken for sequencing was PBMCs. The source of these receptors is a man aged 45-65 years in good health and CMV-seropositive. Each CDR3 is given with its conserved first and last residue. D genes are given only for firm matches.

V	D	J	CDR3	DNA
TRBV19	-	TRBJ1-2	CASGYGYTF	TGTGCCTCGGGCTATGGCTACACCTTC
TRBV11-2	TRBD1	TRBJ1-4	CASSHIRDSSNEKLFF	TGTGCCAGCAGCCATATCCGGGACAGTTCAAATGAAAAACTGTTTTTT
TRBV10-3	TRBD1	TRBJ1-2	CAISERGQNGYTF	TGTGCCATCAGTGAGAGGGGGCAGAATGGCTACACCTTC
TRBV28	TRBD1	TRBJ1-2	CASRGTGEVVDGYTF	TGTGCCAGCAGAGGGACAGGGGAGGTGGTGGATGGCTACACCTTC
TRBV18	TRBD2	TRBJ2-5	CASSPLAGGPGETQYF	TGTGCCAGCTCACCCTTAGCGGGAGGGCCTGGAGAGACCCAGTACTTC
TRBV4-3	-	TRBJ1-1	CASSQEGRGRAFF	TGCGCCAGCAGCCAAGAAGGAAGGGGCCGTGCTTTCTTT
TRBV28	-	TRBJ2-7	CASMLAYSSYEQYF	TGTGCCAGCATGCTAGCGTACAGCTCCTACGAGCAGTACTTC
TRBV18	TRBD1	TRBJ1-3	CASSPPDRVAGNTIYF	TGTGCCAGCTCACCGCCCGACAGGGTGGCTGGAAACACCATATATTTT
TRBV25-1	TRBD2	TRBJ2-1	CASSELAGGPHSYNEQFF	TGTGCCAGCAGTGAACTAGCGGGAGGTCCTCACTCCTACAATGAGCAGTTCTTC
TRBV2	-	TRBJ1-1	CASRTTQGTEAFF	TGTGCCAGCAGGACCACCCAGGGCACTGAAGCTTTCTTT
TRBV6-1	-	TRBJ1-2	CASSDETGYGYTF	TGTGCCAGCAGTGACGAAACAGGGTATGGCTACACCTTC
TRBV4-1	TRBD1	TRBJ2-7	CASSQRQGLSPYEQYF	TGCGCCAGCAGCCAAAGACAGGGGCTTTCTCCCTACGAGCAGTACTTC
TRBV4-3	-	TRBJ1-3	CASSQESGIRSSGNTIYF	TGCGCCAGCAGCCAAGAAAGCGGAATACGGAGCTCTGGAAACACCATATATTTT
TRBV4-3	TRBD1	TRBJ1-6	CASSQDRDRYNSPLHF	TGCGCCAGCAGCCAAGATCGGGACAGGTATAATTCACCCCTCCACTTT
TRBV5-1	TRBD2	TRBJ2-1	CASSCGGREWSYNEQFF	TGCGCCAGCAGCTGCGGCGGGCGGGAGTGGTCCTACAATGAGCAGTTCTTC
TRBV29-1	-	TRBJ1-2	CSVEDTAYGYTF	TGCAGCGTTGAAGACACAGCCTATGGCTACACCTTC
TRBV28	TRBD1	TRBJ1-5	CASSKQGIQPQHF	TGTGCCAGCAGTAAACAGGGGATTCAGCCCCAGCATTTT
TRBV19	-	TRBJ1-6	CASKPGSSYNSPLHF	TGTGCCAGCAAACCCGGTAGCTCCTATAATTCACCCCTCCACTTT
TRBV6-4	TRBD2	TRBJ2-1	CASSGTGGANEQFF	TGTGCCAGCAGTGGCACGGGGGGGGCGAATGAGCAGTTCTTC
TRBV9	TRBD2	TRBJ2-3	CASSVGLAGGTDTQYF	TGTGCCAGCAGCGTAGGGCTAGCGGGAGGGACAGATACGCAGTATTTT
TRBV7-2	-	TRBJ2-3	CASSLTGLADTQYF	TGTGCCAGCAGCTTGACAGGTCTCGCAGATACGCAGTATTTT
TRBV19	-	TRBJ1-4	CASSRGGTTNEKLFF	TGTGCCAGTAGTCGGGGGGGCACAACTAATGAAAAACTGTTTTTT
TRBV6-5	-	TRBJ1-6	CASSYGPRGGSPLHF	TGTGCCAGCAGTTACGGTCCGAGAGGAGGGTCACCCCTCCACTTT
TRBV4-1	TRBD1	TRBJ1-2	CASSQDLYPTGVDYGYTF	TGCGCCAGCAGCCAAGATCTTTACCCTACAGGGGTTGACTATGGCTACACCTTC
TRBV25-1	-	TRBJ2-2	CAAQWEYTGELFF	TGTGCCGCCCAATGGGAGTACACCGGGGAGCTGTTTTTT
TRBV5-6	-	TRBJ2-7	CASSLRDSAYEQYF	TGTGCCAGCAGCTTGCGTGACAGTGCCTACGAGCAGTACTTC
TRBV4-2	-	TRBJ1-4	CASSHFLSVATNEKLFF	TGTGCCAGCAGCCATTTCCTCTCAGTTGCAACTAATGAAAAACTGTTTTTT
TRBV4-1	-	TRBJ1-5	CASSQGFFSKKGSNQPQHF	TGCGCCAGCAGCCAAGGGTTCTTTTCTAAGAAGGGGAGCAATCAGCCCCAGCATTTT
TRBV4-3	-	TRBJ1-4	CASSQDGGFNEKLFF	TGCGCCAGCAGCCAAGACGGGGGATTTAATGAAAAACTGTTTTTT
TRBV7-2	-	TRBJ2-3	CANTDSVVVGTDTQYF	TGTGCCAATACGGACAGCGTCGTCGTGGGGACAGATACGCAGTATTTT
TRBV6-5	TRBD2	TRBJ2-7	CASSRTSGRPYEQYF	TGTGCCAGCAGTAGGACTAGCGGGAGGCCTTACGAGCAGTACTTC